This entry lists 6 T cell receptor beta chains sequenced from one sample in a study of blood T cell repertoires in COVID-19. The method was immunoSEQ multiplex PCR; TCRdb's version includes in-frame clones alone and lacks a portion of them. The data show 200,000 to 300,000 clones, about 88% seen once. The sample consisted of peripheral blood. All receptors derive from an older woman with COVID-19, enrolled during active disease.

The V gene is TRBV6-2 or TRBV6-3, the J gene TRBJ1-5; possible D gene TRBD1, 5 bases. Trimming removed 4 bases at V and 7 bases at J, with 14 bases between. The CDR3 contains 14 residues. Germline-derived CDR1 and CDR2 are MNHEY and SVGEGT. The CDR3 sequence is CASSLGRAGQPQHF. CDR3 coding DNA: TGTGCCAGCAGTTTGGGCAGGGCAGGGCAGCCCCAGCATTTT.

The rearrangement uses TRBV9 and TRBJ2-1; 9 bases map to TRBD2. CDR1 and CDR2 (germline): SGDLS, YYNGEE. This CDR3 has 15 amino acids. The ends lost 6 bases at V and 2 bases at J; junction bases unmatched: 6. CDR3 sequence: CASNPLAGPYNEQFF. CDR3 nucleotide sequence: TGTGCCAGCAACCCGCTAGCGGGGCCCTACAATGAGCAGTTCTTC.

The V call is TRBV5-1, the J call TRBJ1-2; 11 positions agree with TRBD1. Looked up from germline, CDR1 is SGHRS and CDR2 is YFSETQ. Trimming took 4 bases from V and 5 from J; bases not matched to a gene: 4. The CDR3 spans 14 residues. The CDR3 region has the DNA TGCGCCAGCAGCGCCGGACAGGGGGCATATGGCTACACCTTC. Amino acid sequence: CASSAGQGAYGYTF.

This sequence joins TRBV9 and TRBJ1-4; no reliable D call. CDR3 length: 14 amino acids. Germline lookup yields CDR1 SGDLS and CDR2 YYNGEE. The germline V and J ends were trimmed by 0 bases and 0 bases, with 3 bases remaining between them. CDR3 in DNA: TGTGCCAGCAGCGTAGCCTCAACTAATGAAAAACTGTTTTTT. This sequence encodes CASSVASTNEKLFF.

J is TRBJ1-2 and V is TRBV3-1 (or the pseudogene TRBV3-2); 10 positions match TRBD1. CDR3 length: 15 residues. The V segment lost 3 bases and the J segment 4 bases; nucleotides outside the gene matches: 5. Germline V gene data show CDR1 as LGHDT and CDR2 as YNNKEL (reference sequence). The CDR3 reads CASSQDGDRGYGYTF. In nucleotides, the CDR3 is TGTGCCAGCAGCCAGGATGGGGACAGGGGCTATGGCTACACCTTC.

The CDR3 sequence is CASSIQGAGNQPQHF. CDR3 sequence (DNA): TGTGCCAGCAGCATACAGGGCGCGGGCAATCAGCCCCAGCATTTT. The chain employs TRBV28 and TRBJ1-5; D perhaps matches TRBD1 (6 bases). Between the trimmed V and J ends, which lost 6 bases and 2 bases, there was a span of 14 bases. CDR3 length equals 15 residues. Germline values: CDR1 MDHEN, CDR2 SYDVKM.